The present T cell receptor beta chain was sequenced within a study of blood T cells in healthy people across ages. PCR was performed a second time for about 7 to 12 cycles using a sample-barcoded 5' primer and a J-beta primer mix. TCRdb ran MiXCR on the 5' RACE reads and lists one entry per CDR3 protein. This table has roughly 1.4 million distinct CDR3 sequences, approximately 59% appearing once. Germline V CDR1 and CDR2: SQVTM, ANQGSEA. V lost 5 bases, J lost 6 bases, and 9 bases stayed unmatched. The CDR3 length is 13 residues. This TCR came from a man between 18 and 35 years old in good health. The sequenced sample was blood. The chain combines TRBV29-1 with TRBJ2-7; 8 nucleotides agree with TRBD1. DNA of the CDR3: TGCAGCGTTAAGGACAGGGCGACCGTCGAGCAGTACTTC. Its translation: CSVKDRATVEQYF.